The 3 T cell receptor beta chains in this list originate from one sample, sequenced in a study of blood T cell repertoires in COVID-19. Sequencing used immunoSEQ multiplex PCR; TCRdb keeps in-frame clones, though not all of them. The sample carries tens of thousands of clones, around 72% recorded once. What was sequenced was peripheral blood. Source of these receptors: a human donor with acute or convalescent COVID-19. The donor label of this sample is uncertain.

V gene TRBV18 combines with J gene TRBJ1-1, with D unresolved. The CDR3 has 15 amino acids. Trimming took 1 base from V and 3 from J, leaving 12 bases between them. CDR1 is KGHSH and CDR2 is LQKENI in the germline V gene. This CDR3 is CASSPLGHPDTEAFF. Written as DNA, the CDR3 is TGTGCCAGCTCACCACTTGGGCACCCGGACACTGAAGCTTTCTTT.

The chain uses TRBV30 and TRBJ2-7, with unresolved D. Germline lookup yields CDR1 GTSNPN and CDR2 SVGIG (reference sequence). V lost 5 bases and J lost 3, with 11 bases in between. The CDR3 runs to 12 residues. CDR3 nucleotide sequence: TGTGCCTGGGACAATCCTGACTACGAGCAGTACTTC. Translation: CAWDNPDYEQYF. Combining the CDR3 with reference TRBV30 and TRBJ2-7 gives the whole variable domain SQTIHQWPATLVQPVGSPLSLECTVEGTSNPNLYWYRQAAGRGLQLLFYSVGIGQISSEVPQNLSASRPQDRQFILSSKKLLLSDSGFYLCAWDNPDYEQYFGPGTRLTVT.

The chain uses TRBV3-1 (or the pseudogene TRBV3-2) and TRBJ1-1; 7 bases map to TRBD1. The CDR3 has 12 amino acids. Germline V gives CDR1 LGHDT, CDR2 YNNKEL (reference sequence). Trimming took 1 base from V and 11 from J; bases not matched to a gene: 4. DNA of the CDR3: TGTGCCAGCAGCCAAGTCACAGGGGCGGCTTTCTTT. It codes for CASSQVTGAAFF.